The clone carrying this T cell receptor (beta chain) was counted between two and nine times. Its matching antigen is unknown. V was clipped by 4 bases and J by 4 bases, with 17 bases between them. There are 15 residues in the CDR3. Germline V gives CDR1 SGHRS, CDR2 YFSETQ. The entry originates in a study of blood T cells in healthy people across ages. Study-level points and caveats: Whereas aged donors had fewer naive CD4+ cells, long-lived donors had more of them and higher diversity.

PCR was performed a second time for roughly 7 to 12 cycles using a sample-barcoded 5' primer and a J-beta primer mix. MiXCR, applied by TCRdb to the 5' RACE reads, yields one record per CDR3 protein. This sample has some 1,800,000 distinct CDR3 sequences, with approximately 39% found just once. Per sample, a minimum of 6 million PBMCs were isolated. Extractions gave at least 5 micrograms of total RNA per sample. The sequenced sample consisted of blood. The J gene is TRBJ1-1, the V gene TRBV5-1; D remains ambiguous. The TCR comes from a human donor in good health. The CDR3 reads CASSLEGGLVTEAFF. The CDR3 region has the DNA TGCGCCAGCAGCCTCGAAGGAGGGCTAGTCACTGAAGCTTTCTTT.